This TCR beta chain derives from a study of metastatic and nonmetastatic thyroid tumors. Study-wide background: Thyroid patients, malignant and benign, had repertoires compared across blood and tumor or nodule tissue.

V lost 6 bases and J lost 0, with 14 bases in between. This CDR3 spans 15 amino acids. The germline gives CDR1 SEHNR, CDR2 FQNEAQ (reference sequence). Ahead of thyroid surgery, no patient had received treatment of any kind. As originally analysed: Differences in CDR3 between clinicopathological groups were drawn on to build a classifier intended to discriminate distant-metastatic papillary thyroid cancer patients. TCRdb ran MiXCR on the PCR reads. The V and J calls come from TCRdb's annotation, not from the publication. Of about 6,100 clones in the sample, 25% to 30% were seen once. This chain connects TRBV7-9 to TRBJ1-1, with TRBD1 as a possible D gene (6 bases). Sequenced material: adjacent normal tissue. The origin of this receptor is a female donor with papillary thyroid cancer or a benign thyroid nodule (not recorded which). Some clones in this sample may be carry-over from other donors' samples. CDR3 sequence reads: CASSHKQGLNTEAFF. CDR3 coding DNA: TGTGCCAGCAGTCATAAACAGGGCCTGAACACTGAAGCTTTCTTT.